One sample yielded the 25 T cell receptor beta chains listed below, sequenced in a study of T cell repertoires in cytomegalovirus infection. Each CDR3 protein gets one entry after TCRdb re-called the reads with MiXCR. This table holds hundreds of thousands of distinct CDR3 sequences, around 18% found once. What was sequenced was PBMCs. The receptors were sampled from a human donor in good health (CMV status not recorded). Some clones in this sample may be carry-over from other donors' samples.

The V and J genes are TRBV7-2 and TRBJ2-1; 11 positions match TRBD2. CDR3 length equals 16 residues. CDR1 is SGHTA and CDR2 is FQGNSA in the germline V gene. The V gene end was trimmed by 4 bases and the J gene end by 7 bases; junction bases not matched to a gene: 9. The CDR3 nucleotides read TGTGCCAGCAGCTCAACCCTAGCGGGAGGTTGGAATGAGCAGTTCTTC. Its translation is CASSSTLAGGWNEQFF. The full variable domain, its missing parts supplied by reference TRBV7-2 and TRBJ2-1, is GAGVSQSPSNKVTEKGKDVELRCDPISGHTALYWYRQSLGQGLEFLIYFQGNSAPDKSGLPSDRFSAERTGGSVSTLTIQRTQQEDSAVYLCASSSTLAGGWNEQFFGPGTRLTVL.

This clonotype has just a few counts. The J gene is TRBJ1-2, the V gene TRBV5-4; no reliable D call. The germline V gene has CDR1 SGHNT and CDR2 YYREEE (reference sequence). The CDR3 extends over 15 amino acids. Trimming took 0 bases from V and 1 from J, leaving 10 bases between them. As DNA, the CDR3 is TGTGCCAGCAGCTTGGAACGGGAGCTTAACTATGGCTACACCTTC. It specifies CASSLERELNYGYTF.

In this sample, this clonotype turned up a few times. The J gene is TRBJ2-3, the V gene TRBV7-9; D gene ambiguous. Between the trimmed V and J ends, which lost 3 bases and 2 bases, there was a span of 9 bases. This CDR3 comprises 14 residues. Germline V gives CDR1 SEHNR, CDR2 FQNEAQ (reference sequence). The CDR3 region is CASSLKATTDTQYF. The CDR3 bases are TGTGCCAGCAGCTTGAAAGCTACCACAGATACGCAGTATTTT.

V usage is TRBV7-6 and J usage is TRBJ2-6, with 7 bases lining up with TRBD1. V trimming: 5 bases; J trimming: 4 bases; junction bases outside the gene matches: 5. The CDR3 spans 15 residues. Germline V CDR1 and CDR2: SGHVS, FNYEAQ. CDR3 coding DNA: TGTGCCAGCAGCGCCACAGGGGCCGGGGCCAACGTCCTGACTTTC. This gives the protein CASSATGAGANVLTF. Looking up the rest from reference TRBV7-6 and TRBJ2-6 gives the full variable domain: GAGVSQSPRYKVTKRGQDVALRCDPISGHVSLYWYRQALGQGPEFLTYFNYEAQQDKSGLPNDRFSAERPEGSISTLTIQRTEQRDSAMYRCASSATGAGANVLTFGAGSRLTVL.

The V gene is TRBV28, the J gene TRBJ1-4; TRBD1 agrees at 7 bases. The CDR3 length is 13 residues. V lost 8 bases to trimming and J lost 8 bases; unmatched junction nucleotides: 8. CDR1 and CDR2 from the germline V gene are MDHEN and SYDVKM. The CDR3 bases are TGTGCCAGCCAGGGGGGAAGGTCGGAAAAACTGTTTTTT. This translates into CASQGGRSEKLFF.

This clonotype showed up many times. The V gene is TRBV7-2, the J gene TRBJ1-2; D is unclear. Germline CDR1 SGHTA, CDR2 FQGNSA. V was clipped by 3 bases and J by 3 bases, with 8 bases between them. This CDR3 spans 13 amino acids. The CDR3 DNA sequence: TGTGCCAGCAGCTTCCAGACCTACTATGGCTACACCTTC. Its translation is CASSFQTYYGYTF.

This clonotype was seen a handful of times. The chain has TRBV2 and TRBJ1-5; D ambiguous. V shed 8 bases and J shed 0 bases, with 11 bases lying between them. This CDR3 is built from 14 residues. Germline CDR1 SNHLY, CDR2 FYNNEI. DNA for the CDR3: TGTGCCAGCGGTGCACTCGATAGCAATCAGCCCCAGCATTTT. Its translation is CASGALDSNQPQHF.

The CDR3 sequence is CASTVRGLGGYTF. The CDR3 DNA is TGTGCCAGCACCGTTCGGGGGCTTGGGGGCTACACCTTC. The chain links TRBV12-3 or TRBV12-4 to TRBJ1-2, with TRBD1 as a possible D gene (6 bases). V lost 7 bases, J lost 8 bases, and 17 bases lay in between. The length of the CDR3 is 13 residues.

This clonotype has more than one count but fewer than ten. CDR3 nucleotide sequence: TGTGCCATCAGTGAGGAGAAGCGGATCTACGAGCAGTACTTC. This codes for CAISEEKRIYEQYF. The chain links TRBV10-3 to TRBJ2-7; TRBD2 might be the D (5 bases). The CDR3 consists of 14 residues. CDR1 is ENHRY, CDR2 SYGVKD, per germline. Deletions cut 2 bases from V and 3 bases from J, with 11 bases between.

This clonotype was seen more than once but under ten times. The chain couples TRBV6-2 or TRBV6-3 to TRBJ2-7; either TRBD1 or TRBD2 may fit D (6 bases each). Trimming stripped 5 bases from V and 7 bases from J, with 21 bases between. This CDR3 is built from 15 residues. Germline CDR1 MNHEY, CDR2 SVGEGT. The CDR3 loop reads CASSPRGHTLREQYF. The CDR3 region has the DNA TGTGCCAGCAGTCCGCGGGGACACACGCTACGAGAGCAGTACTTC.

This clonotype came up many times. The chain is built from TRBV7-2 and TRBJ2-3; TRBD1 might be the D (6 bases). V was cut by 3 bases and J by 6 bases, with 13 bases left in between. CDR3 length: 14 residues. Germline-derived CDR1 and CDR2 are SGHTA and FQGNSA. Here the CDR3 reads CASSFGTRRDTQYF. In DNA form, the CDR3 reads TGTGCCAGCAGCTTTGGGACACGTAGGGATACGCAGTATTTT.

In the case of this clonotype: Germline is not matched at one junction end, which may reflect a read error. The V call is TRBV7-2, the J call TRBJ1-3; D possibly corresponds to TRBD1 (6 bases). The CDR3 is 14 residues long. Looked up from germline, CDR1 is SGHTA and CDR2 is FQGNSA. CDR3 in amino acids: CAGSLAGDGNTIYF. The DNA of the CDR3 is TGTGCCGGCAGCTTAGCAGGGGATGGAAACACCATATATTTT.

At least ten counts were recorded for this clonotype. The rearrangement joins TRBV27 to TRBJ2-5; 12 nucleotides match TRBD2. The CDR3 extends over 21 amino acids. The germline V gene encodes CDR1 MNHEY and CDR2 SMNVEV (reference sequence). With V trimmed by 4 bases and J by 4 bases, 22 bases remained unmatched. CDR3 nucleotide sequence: TGTGCCAGCAGTTCTGCCCAAGGACTAGCGGGATCTTATTTTCCTGGAGAGACCCAGTACTTC. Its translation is CASSSAQGLAGSYFPGETQYF.

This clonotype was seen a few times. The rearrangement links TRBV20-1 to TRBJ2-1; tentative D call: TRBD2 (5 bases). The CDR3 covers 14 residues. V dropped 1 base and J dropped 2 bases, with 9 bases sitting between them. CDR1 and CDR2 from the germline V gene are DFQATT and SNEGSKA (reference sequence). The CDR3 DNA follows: TGCAGTGCTAGAGGTGGGAGCCCCTACAATGAGCAGTTCTTC. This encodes CSARGGSPYNEQFF.

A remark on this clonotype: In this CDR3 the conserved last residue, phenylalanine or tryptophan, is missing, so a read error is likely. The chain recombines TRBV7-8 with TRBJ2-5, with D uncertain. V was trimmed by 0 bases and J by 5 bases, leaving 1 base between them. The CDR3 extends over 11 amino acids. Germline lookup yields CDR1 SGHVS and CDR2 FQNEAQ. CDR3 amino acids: CASSLAETQYL. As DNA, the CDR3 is TGTGCCAGCAGCTTAGCCGAGACCCAGTACCTC.

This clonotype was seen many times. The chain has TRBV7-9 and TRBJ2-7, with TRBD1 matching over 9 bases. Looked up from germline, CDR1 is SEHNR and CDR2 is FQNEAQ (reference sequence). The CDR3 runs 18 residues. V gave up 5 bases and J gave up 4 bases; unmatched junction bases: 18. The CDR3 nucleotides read TGTGCCAGCAGCGTAGGGACAGGGATCCCTCCTGAGGAATACGAGCAGTACTTC. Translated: CASSVGTGIPPEEYEQYF.

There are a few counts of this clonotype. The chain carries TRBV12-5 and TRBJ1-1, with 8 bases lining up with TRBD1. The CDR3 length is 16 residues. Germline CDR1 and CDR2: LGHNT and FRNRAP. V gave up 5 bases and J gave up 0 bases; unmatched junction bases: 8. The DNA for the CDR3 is TGTGCTAGTGGTCTCGGACAGGGCTCTTTGAACACTGAAGCTTTCTTT. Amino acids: CASGLGQGSLNTEAFF.

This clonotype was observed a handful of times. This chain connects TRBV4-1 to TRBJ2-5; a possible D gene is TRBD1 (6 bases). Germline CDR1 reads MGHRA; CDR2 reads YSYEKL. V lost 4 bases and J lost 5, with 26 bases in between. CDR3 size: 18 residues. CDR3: CASSPNWSGQLNEETQYF. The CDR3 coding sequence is TGCGCCAGCAGCCCGAATTGGTCGGGACAACTTAATGAGGAGACCCAGTACTTC.

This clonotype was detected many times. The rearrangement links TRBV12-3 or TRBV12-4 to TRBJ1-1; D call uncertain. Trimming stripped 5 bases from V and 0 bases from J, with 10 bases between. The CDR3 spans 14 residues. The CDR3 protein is CASSPLGVNTEAFF. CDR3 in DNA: TGTGCCAGCAGTCCCCTGGGTGTGAACACTGAAGCTTTCTTT.

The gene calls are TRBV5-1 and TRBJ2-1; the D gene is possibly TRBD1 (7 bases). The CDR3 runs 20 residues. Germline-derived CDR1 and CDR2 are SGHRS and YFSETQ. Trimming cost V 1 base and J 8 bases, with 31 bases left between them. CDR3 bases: TGCGCCAGCAGCTTGTGGCCCAGGGGGGAACCTACGGGGGAAGGGGATGAGCAGTTCTTC. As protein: CASSLWPRGEPTGEGDEQFF. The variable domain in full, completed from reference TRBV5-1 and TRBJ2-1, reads KAGVTQTPRYLIKTRGQQVTLSCSPISGHRSVSWYQQTPGQGLQFLFEYFSETQRNKGNFPGRFSGRQFSNSRSEMNVSTLELGDSALYLCASSLWPRGEPTGEGDEQFFGPGTRLTVL.

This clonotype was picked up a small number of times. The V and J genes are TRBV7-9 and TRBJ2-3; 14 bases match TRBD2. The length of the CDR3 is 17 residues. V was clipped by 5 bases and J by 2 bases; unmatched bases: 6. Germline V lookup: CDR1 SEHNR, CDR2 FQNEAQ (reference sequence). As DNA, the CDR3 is TGTGCCAGCAGCCTACGACTAGCGGGGGGGATCACAGATACGCAGTATTTT. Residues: CASSLRLAGGITDTQYF.

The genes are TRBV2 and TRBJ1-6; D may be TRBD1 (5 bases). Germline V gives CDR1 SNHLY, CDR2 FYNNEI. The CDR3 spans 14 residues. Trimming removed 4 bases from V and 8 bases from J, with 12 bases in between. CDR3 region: CASSGGQGHSPLHF. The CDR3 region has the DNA TGTGCCAGCAGTGGAGGTCAGGGTCATTCACCCCTCCACTTT.

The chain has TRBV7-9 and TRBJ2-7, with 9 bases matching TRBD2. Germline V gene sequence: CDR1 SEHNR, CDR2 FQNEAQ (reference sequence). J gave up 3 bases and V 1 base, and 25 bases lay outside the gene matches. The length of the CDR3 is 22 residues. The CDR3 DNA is TGTGCCAGCAGCTTAGAGAACAGCTACTTGACTAGCGGAGCCCCGGCTCACTACGAGCAGTACTTC. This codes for CASSLENSYLTSGAPAHYEQYF.

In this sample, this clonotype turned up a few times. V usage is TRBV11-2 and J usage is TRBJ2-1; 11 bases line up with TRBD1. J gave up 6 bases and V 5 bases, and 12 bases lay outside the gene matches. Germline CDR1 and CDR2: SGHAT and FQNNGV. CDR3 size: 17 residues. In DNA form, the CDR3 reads TGTGCCAGCAGCCCTCTTTTTACGGACAGGGGGCCCAATGAGCAGTTCTTC. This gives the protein CASSPLFTDRGPNEQFF.

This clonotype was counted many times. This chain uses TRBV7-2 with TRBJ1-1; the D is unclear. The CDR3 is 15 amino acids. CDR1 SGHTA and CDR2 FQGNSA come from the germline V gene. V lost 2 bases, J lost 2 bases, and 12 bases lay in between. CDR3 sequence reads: CASSLTAVLNTEAFF. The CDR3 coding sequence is TGTGCCAGCAGCTTAACAGCAGTCCTTAACACTGAAGCTTTCTTT.